The clone carrying this TCR beta chain was seen a single time. These data are taken from a study of blood T cells in healthy people across ages. CDR3 length: 14 amino acids. Germline V gene data show CDR1 as LGHNA and CDR2 as YSLEER. Trimming took 5 bases from V and 11 from J; bases not matched to a gene: 14. It was with a sample-barcoded 5' primer and a J-beta primer mix that a second PCR of about 7 to 12 cycles was run. Each cDNA molecule received a tag from a template-switch adaptor that had 12 random nucleotides. One entry per CDR3 protein results from TCRdb running MiXCR on the 5' RACE reads. The table includes approximately 1.5 million distinct CDR3 sequences, about 42% detected once.

Sequencing used blood. This TCR came from a woman under 30 in good health. The chain couples TRBV4-3 to TRBJ2-5; 7 nucleotides agree with TRBD1. CDR3 amino acids: CASSDRGGRDEQYF. The CDR3 region has the DNA TGCGCCAGCAGCGACCGAGGGGGCAGGGATGAGCAGTACTTC.